This T cell receptor (beta chain) was documented in a study of T cells in Graves' hyperthyroidism and ophthalmopathy. The CDR3 contains 14 residues. The germline gives CDR1 SNHLY, CDR2 FYNNEI. V lost 1 base and J 4 bases, leaving 8 bases between the germline ends. TCR beta CDR3 sequences were amplified from RNA transcripts. Primed by the HTBI set, a first-round RT-PCR was run on the TCR CDR3. From the multiplex PCR reads, TCRdb called clonotypes with MiXCR, one entry per CDR3 protein. The sample yields 490,000 or so distinct CDR3 sequences, about 16% seen once. At least ten counts were recorded for this clonotype.

This chain links TRBV2 with TRBJ1-5; D remains unclear. Sequencing was done on a sample of blood. The source of this sequence is a woman aged 25 to 39 with Graves' ophthalmopathy. The CDR3 spells CASSEVRLNQPQHF. DNA for the CDR3: TGTGCCAGCAGTGAAGTCAGGTTAAATCAGCCCCAGCATTTT.